This TCR beta chain originates from a study of regulatory T cells in long-lasting Graves disease. Time point specified: newly diagnosed GD, antithyroid drugs for less than 3 months. The TCR library was prepared using RNA isolated from PBMCs. Construction of the TCR beta libraries employed iRepertoire HTBI primers in conjunction with Arm-PCR of CDR3 regions. One entry per CDR3 protein, called by TCRdb with MiXCR from the multiplex PCR reads. The data show more than 300,000 distinct CDR3 sequences, with 12% seen just once and about 19% held by the top ten. This CDR3 spans 12 amino acids. Trimming left V 4 bases short and J 5 bases short, with 12 bases between. Germline V gene sequence: CDR1 SQVTM, CDR2 ANQGSEA. This clonotype was seen just once. This sample also belongs to another study, concerning T cells in Graves' hyperthyroidism and ophthalmopathy. This second study says: Most clonotypes expanded in thyroid above 0.001 were likewise present in blood.

This chain joins TRBV29-1 and TRBJ2-7, with D perhaps matching TRBD2 (6 bases). The TCR originated in a woman between 18 and 29 years old with Graves disease. Specimen: peripheral blood mononuclear cells (PBMCs), collected at new diagnosis, from a patient treated with antithyroid drugs. CDR3 nucleotide sequence: TGCAGCGTTGGGGACTCCCTAGACGAGCAGTACTTC. Translating it yields CSVGDSLDEQYF.